This TCR beta chain was retrieved from a study of blood T cell repertoires in COVID-19. Germline V gives CDR1 ENHRY, CDR2 SYGVKD. The CDR3 covers 19 residues. V lost 4 bases to trimming and J lost 0 bases; unmatched junction nucleotides: 12. Produced via immunoSEQ multiplex PCR; TCRdb's table is partial and in-frame only. This table holds 140,000 to 150,000 clones, about 80% found once. This sequence originates from a man in his 70s who had recovered from COVID-19. The chain combines TRBV10-3 with TRBJ2-1; TRBD2 agrees at 10 bases. The sample taken for sequencing was peripheral blood. The CDR3 sequence: CAISGLAGAETSSYNEQFF. The CDR3 DNA reads as TGTGCCATCAGTGGACTAGCGGGCGCGGAAACAAGCTCCTACAATGAGCAGTTCTTC.